The rows below give T cell receptor beta chains drawn from one sample of a study of control samples from healthy donors and cancer patients. Profiling relied on immunoSEQ multiplex PCR, and the TCRdb table lists in-frame clones only, not all of them. The data show approximately 130,000 clones, around nine tenths seen once. Material for sequencing was blood. These TCRs come from a man aged 30 to 39 in good health. Both conserved end residues are part of each CDR3. Each record gives: J gene, clone size, D gene, V gene, CDR3 DNA, CDR3 protein. The D gene is left open where the match is weak. Not all rows give a size; the values are once, few, many and, for expanded clones, a class.

J gene: TRBJ1-1
clone size: NA
D gene: NA
V gene: TRBV12-5
CDR3 DNA: TGTGCTAGTGGGCGGTTAGGGGGGAGCACTGAAGCTTTCTTT
CDR3 protein: CASGRLGGSTEAFF

J gene: TRBJ1-3
clone size: NA
D gene: TRBD1
V gene: TRBV6-5
CDR3 DNA: TGTGCCAGCAGACCCACAGGGGAAGCAAGATACACCATATATTTT
CDR3 protein: CASRPTGEARYTIYF

J gene: TRBJ2-7
clone size: NA
D gene: NA
V gene: TRBV5-1
CDR3 DNA: TGCGCCAGCAGCTTGGGCAGAAACGAGCAGTACTTC
CDR3 protein: CASSLGRNEQYF

J gene: TRBJ2-3
clone size: NA
D gene: NA
V gene: TRBV5-4
CDR3 DNA: TGTGCCAGCAGCTTGAGGGTCACTACCACAGATACGCAGTATTTT
CDR3 protein: CASSLRVTTTDTQYF

J gene: TRBJ2-3
clone size: NA
D gene: NA
V gene: TRBV25-1
CDR3 DNA: TGTGCCAGCAGTGTGGGGTCTGCAGATACGCAGTATTTT
CDR3 protein: CASSVGSADTQYF

J gene: TRBJ1-1
clone size: few
D gene: TRBD1
V gene: TRBV5-1
CDR3 DNA: TGCGCCAGCAGCTTGGCCCCCGTTTACAAACTAACAGGGGACACTGAAGCTTTCTTT
CDR3 protein: CASSLAPVYKLTGDTEAFF

J gene: TRBJ1-2
clone size: NA
D gene: TRBD1
V gene: TRBV7-2
CDR3 DNA: TGTGCCAGCAGCAGAACGCAACCGGGACAGGATGGCTACACCTTC
CDR3 protein: CASSRTQPGQDGYTF

J gene: TRBJ2-2
clone size: NA
D gene: NA
V gene: TRBV7-9
CDR3 DNA: TGTGCCAGCAGCTTAGAAGGCGGGGAGCTGTTTTTT
CDR3 protein: CASSLEGGELFF

J gene: TRBJ1-2
clone size: NA
D gene: NA
V gene: TRBV14
CDR3 DNA: TGTGTCAGCAGCCAAGGGACGGGATACGGCTACACCTTC
CDR3 protein: CVSSQGTGYGYTF

J gene: TRBJ2-2
clone size: NA
D gene: NA
V gene: TRBV5-1
CDR3 DNA: TGCGCCAGCAGCTTGGAGGGGACACCCACCGGGGAGCTGTTTTTT
CDR3 protein: CASSLEGTPTGELFF

J gene: TRBJ2-1
clone size: NA
D gene: NA
V gene: TRBV7-2
CDR3 DNA: TGTGCCAGCAGCCCAATACAACAGGGAGGTGAGCAGTTCTTC
CDR3 protein: CASSPIQQGGEQFF

J gene: TRBJ2-5
clone size: NA
D gene: NA
V gene: TRBV5-1
CDR3 DNA: TGCGCCAGCAGCTTGGAGGGGGGTCGTCTCAAAGAGACCCAGTACTTC
CDR3 protein: CASSLEGGRLKETQYF

J gene: TRBJ1-1
clone size: NA
D gene: NA
V gene: TRBV11-2
CDR3 DNA: TGTGCCAGCAGCTTAATAGGAAACAGGGAGGACACTGAAGCTTTCTTT
CDR3 protein: CASSLIGNREDTEAFF

J gene: TRBJ1-1
clone size: NA
D gene: NA
V gene: TRBV12-5
CDR3 DNA: TGTGCTAGTGGTTCAGGACGGGACGTGAACACTGAAGCTTTCTTT
CDR3 protein: CASGSGRDVNTEAFF

J gene: TRBJ2-7
clone size: NA
D gene: NA
V gene: TRBV10-1
CDR3 DNA: TGCGCCAGCAGTGAGTCAGCCGAGGGTCACGAGCAGTACTTC
CDR3 protein: CASSESAEGHEQYF

J gene: TRBJ1-6
clone size: once
D gene: NA
V gene: TRBV18
CDR3 DNA: TGTGCCAGCTCACCACTGCGGGAAATTAATTCACCCCTCCACTTT
CDR3 protein: CASSPLREINSPLHF

J gene: TRBJ2-1
clone size: NA
D gene: TRBD1
V gene: TRBV24-1
CDR3 DNA: TGTGCCACCAGTGACTACAGGGGGCAGGATGAGCAGTTCTTC
CDR3 protein: CATSDYRGQDEQFF

J gene: TRBJ1-1
clone size: NA
D gene: NA
V gene: TRBV7-2
CDR3 DNA: TGTGCCAGCAGCTTAGTCGGGGGGGTAAACACTGAAGCTTTCTTT
CDR3 protein: CASSLVGGVNTEAFF

J gene: TRBJ2-5
clone size: NA
D gene: TRBD2
V gene: TRBV11-3
CDR3 DNA: TGTGCCAGCAGCCCGACTAGCGGGGGAATCCAAGAGACCCAGTACTTC
CDR3 protein: CASSPTSGGIQETQYF

J gene: TRBJ2-5
clone size: NA
D gene: NA
V gene: TRBV24-1
CDR3 DNA: TGTGCCACCAGTGACCAGTCACAGGGACGAGAGACCCAGTACTTC
CDR3 protein: CATSDQSQGRETQYF

J gene: TRBJ1-2
clone size: NA
D gene: NA
V gene: TRBV5-1
CDR3 DNA: TGCGCCAGCAGCTTGCTAGTCAACTATGGCTACACCTTC
CDR3 protein: CASSLLVNYGYTF

J gene: TRBJ2-3
clone size: NA
D gene: TRBD1
V gene: TRBV7-9
CDR3 DNA: TGTGCCAGCAGCTTGCAGGGGGCAATTTCGGATACGCAGTATTTT
CDR3 protein: CASSLQGAISDTQYF

J gene: TRBJ1-4
clone size: NA
D gene: NA
V gene: TRBV28
CDR3 DNA: TGTGCCAGCATCCCCGCCGGGGTGGGAGAGGAAAAACTGTTTTTT
CDR3 protein: CASIPAGVGEEKLFF

J gene: TRBJ1-2
clone size: NA
D gene: NA
V gene: TRBV19
CDR3 DNA: TGTGCCAGTAGTATAGGGTTCGGGGAAAGGAGCGGCTACACCTTC
CDR3 protein: CASSIGFGERSGYTF

J gene: TRBJ2-4
clone size: once
D gene: NA
V gene: TRBV7-2
CDR3 DNA: TGTGCCAGCAGCTTAGGAGCGGAGAAAAACATTCAGTACTTC
CDR3 protein: CASSLGAEKNIQYF

J gene: TRBJ1-6
clone size: NA
D gene: TRBD1
V gene: TRBV11-3
CDR3 DNA: TGTGCCAGCAGCTCGACAGGGTCGGGTTATTCACCCCTCCACTTT
CDR3 protein: CASSSTGSGYSPLHF

J gene: TRBJ1-2
clone size: NA
D gene: NA
V gene: TRBV6-5
CDR3 DNA: TGTGCCAGCAGCCATGAATCGGAATCACGGGGCTACACCTTC
CDR3 protein: CASSHESESRGYTF

J gene: TRBJ1-2
clone size: NA
D gene: NA
V gene: TRBV29-1
CDR3 DNA: TGCAGCGGGGGAGGGGTTCTTACTGGCTACACCTTC
CDR3 protein: CSGGGVLTGYTF

J gene: TRBJ2-7
clone size: NA
D gene: TRBD1
V gene: TRBV28
CDR3 DNA: TGTGCCAGCAGCTCGGGACAGGGCTACGAGCAGTACTTC
CDR3 protein: CASSSGQGYEQYF

J gene: TRBJ1-4
clone size: NA
D gene: TRBD1
V gene: TRBV5-8
CDR3 DNA: TGTGCCAGCAGCCTGGACAGGGCTCAAAAACTGTTTTTT
CDR3 protein: CASSLDRAQKLFF

J gene: TRBJ1-2
clone size: NA
D gene: NA
V gene: TRBV5-1
CDR3 DNA: TGCGCCAGCAGCTTGGCCCTGGGGGGAGACTATGGCTACACCTTC
CDR3 protein: CASSLALGGDYGYTF

J gene: TRBJ1-1
clone size: once
D gene: TRBD1
V gene: TRBV24-1
CDR3 DNA: TGTGCCACCAGGCCTCCCGGGACAGGGCACACTGAAGCTTTCTTT
CDR3 protein: CATRPPGTGHTEAFF

J gene: TRBJ2-1
clone size: NA
D gene: NA
V gene: TRBV5-1
CDR3 DNA: TGCGCCAGCAGCCTAAACGGGGGTTCCTACAATGAGCAGTTCTTC
CDR3 protein: CASSLNGGSYNEQFF

J gene: TRBJ2-6
clone size: NA
D gene: TRBD1
V gene: TRBV30
CDR3 DNA: TGTGCCTATCGGGACAGGGGGAAAGGAGGGGCCAACGTCCTGACTTTC
CDR3 protein: CAYRDRGKGGANVLTF

J gene: TRBJ2-1
clone size: NA
D gene: TRBD2
V gene: TRBV3-1/TRBV3-2
CDR3 DNA: TGTGCCAGCAGTCGGACTAGCGGGGGATCCTACAATGAGCAGTTCTTC
CDR3 protein: CASSRTSGGSYNEQFF

J gene: TRBJ2-3
clone size: NA
D gene: NA
V gene: TRBV18
CDR3 DNA: TGTGCCAGCTCAGAATCAACAGATACGCAGTATTTT
CDR3 protein: CASSESTDTQYF

J gene: TRBJ2-4
clone size: NA
D gene: NA
V gene: TRBV11-3
CDR3 DNA: TGTGCCAGCAGCTTAGATGGGGATAACCTAGCCAAAAACATTCAGTACTTC
CDR3 protein: CASSLDGDNLAKNIQYF

J gene: TRBJ1-5
clone size: NA
D gene: NA
V gene: TRBV7-2
CDR3 DNA: TGTGCCAGCAGCCCTCGACTTGGTGAGAGCAATCAGCCCCAGCATTTT
CDR3 protein: CASSPRLGESNQPQHF